Listed below are T cell receptor beta chains from one sample, sequenced in a study of control samples from healthy donors and cancer patients. Measured with immunoSEQ multiplex PCR; TCRdb has only the in-frame clones, and not every one. The sample has some 120,000 clones, roughly 89% seen once. Sequenced: blood. Every receptor here comes from a man aged 25-45 years in good health. Each CDR3 is given with its conserved first and last residue. Each record gives: J gene, clone size, V gene, D gene, CDR3 protein. D genes are given only for firm matches. Rows may omit the clone size; those that give it use once, few, many or a size class.

TRBJ1-5,.,TRBV28,.,CASLLRTVNQPQHF
TRBJ2-1,.,TRBV6-4,TRBD2,CASSDGLDTYNEQFF
TRBJ2-5,.,TRBV29-1,.,CSVDRGMGETQYF
TRBJ2-5,.,TRBV14,.,CASSRLQGFRDGETQYF
TRBJ1-2,.,TRBV7-9,TRBD1,CASSPRTGQAYGYTF
TRBJ1-5,.,TRBV6-1,.,CASTLNQDQPQHF
TRBJ1-2,.,TRBV10-1,TRBD1,CASSDNRGPVYGYTF
TRBJ1-1,.,TRBV9,TRBD1,CASSGNRGQGEAFF
TRBJ2-2,once,TRBV3-1/TRBV3-2,.,CASSQDPGATNTGELFF
TRBJ1-1,.,TRBV24-1,.,CATSDTRQNTEAFF
TRBJ2-6,.,TRBV6-5,.,CATLDNSGANVLTF
TRBJ1-1,.,TRBV10-1,TRBD1,CASSTGQEAFF
TRBJ1-6,.,TRBV30,.,CARRSEGSSYNSPLHF
TRBJ2-7,.,TRBV18,.,CASSPTGTRQDEQYF
TRBJ2-7,.,TRBV18,.,CASSPGGATYEQYF
TRBJ1-6,.,TRBV7-9,.,CASSLIMGGSPLHF
TRBJ1-6,.,TRBV11-1,TRBD1,CASSLRQGDNSPLHF
TRBJ2-3,.,TRBV24-1,.,CATSIGPDTQYF
TRBJ2-5,.,TRBV5-1,.,CASSFTRAETQYF
TRBJ1-5,.,TRBV6-5,TRBD1,CASTLQGARQPQHF
TRBJ1-1,.,TRBV30,.,CAWSVAVNAFF